A few counts support the clone carrying this TCR beta chain. RNA transcripts yielded amplified TCR beta CDR3 regions. Second-round multiplex PCR followed a first-round RT-PCR using HTBI primers. From the multiplex PCR reads, TCRdb called clonotypes with MiXCR, one entry per CDR3 protein. The top ten hold 9.8% of the sample, which has 450,000 or so distinct CDR3 sequences, about 15% seen once. This record belongs to a study of Graves' ophthalmopathy and Graves' hyperthyroidism. Across the whole study: The study drew peripheral blood at initial diagnosis, before any treatment.

The sample consisted of blood. The clonotype comes from a young woman with Graves' ophthalmopathy.

The CDR3 DNA follows: TGCGCCAGCAGCTGGTCGGGGGCGCCCGGGGAGCTGTTTTTT. Its protein is CASSWSGAPGELFF. The rearrangement links TRBV5-1 to TRBJ2-2; D may match TRBD1 or TRBD2 (6 bases each). This CDR3 spans 14 amino acids. Trimming shortened V by 3 bases and J by 6 bases, and 12 bases separated the two germline ends. From germline, CDR1 is SGHRS and CDR2 YFSETQ.